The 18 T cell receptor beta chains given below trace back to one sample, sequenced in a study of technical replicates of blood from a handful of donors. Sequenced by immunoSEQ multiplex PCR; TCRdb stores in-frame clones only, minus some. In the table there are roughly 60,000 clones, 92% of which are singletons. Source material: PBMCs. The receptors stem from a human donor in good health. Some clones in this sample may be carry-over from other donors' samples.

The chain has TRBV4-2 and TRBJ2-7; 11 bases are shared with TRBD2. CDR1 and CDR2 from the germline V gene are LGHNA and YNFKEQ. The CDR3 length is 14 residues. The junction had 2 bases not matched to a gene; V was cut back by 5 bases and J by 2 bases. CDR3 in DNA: TGTGCCAGCAGCAATAGCGGGGGGGCCTACGAGCAGTACTTC. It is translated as CASSNSGGAYEQYF.

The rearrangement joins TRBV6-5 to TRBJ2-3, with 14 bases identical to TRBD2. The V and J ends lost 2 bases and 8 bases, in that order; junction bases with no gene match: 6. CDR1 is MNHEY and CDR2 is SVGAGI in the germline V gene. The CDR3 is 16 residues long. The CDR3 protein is CASSYGGTSGRITQYF. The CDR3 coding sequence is TGTGCCAGCAGTTACGGGGGGACTAGCGGGAGAATTACGCAGTATTTT.

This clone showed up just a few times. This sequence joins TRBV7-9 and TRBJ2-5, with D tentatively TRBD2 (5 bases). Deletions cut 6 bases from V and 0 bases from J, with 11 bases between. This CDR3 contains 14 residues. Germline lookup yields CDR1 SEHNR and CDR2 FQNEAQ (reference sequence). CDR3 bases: TGTGCCAGCAGTCCCCAGCGGCACCAAGAGACCCAGTACTTC. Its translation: CASSPQRHQETQYF.

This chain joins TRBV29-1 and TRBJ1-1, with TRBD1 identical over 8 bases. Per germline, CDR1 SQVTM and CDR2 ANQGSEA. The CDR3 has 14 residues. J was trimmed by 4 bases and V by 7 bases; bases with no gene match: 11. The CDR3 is CSANRGNLVTEAFF. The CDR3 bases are TGCAGCGCAAACAGGGGGAACCTCGTCACTGAAGCTTTCTTT.

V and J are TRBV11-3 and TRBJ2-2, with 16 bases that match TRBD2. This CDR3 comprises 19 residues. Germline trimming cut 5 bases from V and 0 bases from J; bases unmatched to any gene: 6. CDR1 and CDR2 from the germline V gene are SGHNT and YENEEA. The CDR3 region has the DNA TGTGCCAGCAGCCCAGGGACTAGCGGGAGGGCCCCGAACACCGGGGAGCTGTTTTTT. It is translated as CASSPGTSGRAPNTGELFF.

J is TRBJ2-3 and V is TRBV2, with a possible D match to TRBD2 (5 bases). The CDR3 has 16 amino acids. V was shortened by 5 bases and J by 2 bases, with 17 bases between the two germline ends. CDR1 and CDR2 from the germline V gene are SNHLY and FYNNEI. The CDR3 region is CASSPSGVIITDTQYF. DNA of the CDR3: TGTGCCAGCAGTCCCTCCGGGGTGATCATCACAGATACGCAGTATTTT. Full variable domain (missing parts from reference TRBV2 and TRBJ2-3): EPEVTQTPSHQVTQMGQEVILRCVPISNHLYFYWYRQILGQKVEFLVSFYNNEISEKSEIFDDQFSVERPDGSNFTLKIRSTKLEDSAMYFCASSPSGVIITDTQYFGPGTRLTVL.

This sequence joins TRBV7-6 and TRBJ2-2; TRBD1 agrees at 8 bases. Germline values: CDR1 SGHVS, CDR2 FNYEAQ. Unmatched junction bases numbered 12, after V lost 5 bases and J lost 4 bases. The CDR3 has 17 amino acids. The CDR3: CASSNPSDRARTGELFF. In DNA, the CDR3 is TGTGCCAGCAGCAACCCATCGGACAGGGCGCGCACCGGGGAGCTGTTTTTT.

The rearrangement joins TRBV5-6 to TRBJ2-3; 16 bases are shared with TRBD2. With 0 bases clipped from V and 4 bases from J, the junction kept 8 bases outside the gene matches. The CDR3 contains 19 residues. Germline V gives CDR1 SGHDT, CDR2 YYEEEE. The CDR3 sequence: CASSLVTGTSGRAPDTQYF. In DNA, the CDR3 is TGTGCCAGCAGCTTGGTAACCGGGACTAGCGGGAGGGCCCCAGATACGCAGTATTTT.

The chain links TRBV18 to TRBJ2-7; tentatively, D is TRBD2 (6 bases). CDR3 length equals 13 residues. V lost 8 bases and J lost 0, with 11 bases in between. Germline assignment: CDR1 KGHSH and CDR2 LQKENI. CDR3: CASHRGSSYEQYF. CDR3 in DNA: TGTGCCAGCCACCGGGGGAGCTCCTACGAGCAGTACTTC.

The CDR3: CASSYGTGRNEQYF. CDR3 in DNA: TGTGCCAGCAGCTACGGGACAGGGAGGAACGAGCAGTACTTC. The chain is built from TRBV5-6 and TRBJ2-7, with 9 bases aligning to TRBD1. The junction had 6 bases not matched to a gene; V was cut back by 3 bases and J by 5 bases. The CDR3 loop spans 14 amino acids. Germline assignment: CDR1 SGHDT and CDR2 YYEEEE.

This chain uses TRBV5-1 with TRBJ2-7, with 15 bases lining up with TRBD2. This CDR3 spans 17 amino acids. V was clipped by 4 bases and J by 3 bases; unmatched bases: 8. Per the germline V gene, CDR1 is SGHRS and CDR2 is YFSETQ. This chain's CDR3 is CASSPGLAGGAYYEQYF. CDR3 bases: TGCGCCAGCAGCCCGGGACTAGCGGGGGGAGCCTACTACGAGCAGTACTTC.

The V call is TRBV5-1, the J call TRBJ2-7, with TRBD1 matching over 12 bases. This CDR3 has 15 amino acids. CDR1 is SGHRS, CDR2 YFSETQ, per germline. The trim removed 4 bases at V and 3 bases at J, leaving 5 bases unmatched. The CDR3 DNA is TGCGCCAGCAGCATGGGACAGGGGGCCGTCTACGAGCAGTACTTC. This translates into CASSMGQGAVYEQYF.

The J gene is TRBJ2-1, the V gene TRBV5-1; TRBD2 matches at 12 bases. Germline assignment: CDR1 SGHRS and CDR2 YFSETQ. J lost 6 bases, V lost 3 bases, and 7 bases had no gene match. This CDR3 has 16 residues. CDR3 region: CASSWAGLAGSNEQFF. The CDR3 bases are TGCGCCAGCAGCTGGGCAGGACTAGCGGGGAGCAATGAGCAGTTCTTC.

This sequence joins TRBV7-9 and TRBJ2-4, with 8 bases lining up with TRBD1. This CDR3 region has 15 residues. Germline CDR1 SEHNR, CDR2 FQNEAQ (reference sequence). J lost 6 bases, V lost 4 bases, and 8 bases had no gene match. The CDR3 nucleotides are TGTGCCAGCAGCTCCTTCAGGGGGCCGTTAAACATTCAGTACTTC. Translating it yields CASSSFRGPLNIQYF.

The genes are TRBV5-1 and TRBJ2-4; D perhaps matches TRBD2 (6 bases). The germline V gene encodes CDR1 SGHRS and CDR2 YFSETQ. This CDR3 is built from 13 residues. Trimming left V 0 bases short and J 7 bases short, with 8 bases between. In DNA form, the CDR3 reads TGCGCCAGCAGCTTGGCCGCGGGGAACATTCAGTACTTC. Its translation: CASSLAAGNIQYF.

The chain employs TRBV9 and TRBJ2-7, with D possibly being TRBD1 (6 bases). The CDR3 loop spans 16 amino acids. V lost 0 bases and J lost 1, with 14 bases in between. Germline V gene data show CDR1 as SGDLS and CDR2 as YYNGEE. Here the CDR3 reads CASSVGPLTGSYEQYF. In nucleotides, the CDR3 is TGTGCCAGCAGCGTAGGGCCCCTAACAGGGTCCTACGAGCAGTACTTC.

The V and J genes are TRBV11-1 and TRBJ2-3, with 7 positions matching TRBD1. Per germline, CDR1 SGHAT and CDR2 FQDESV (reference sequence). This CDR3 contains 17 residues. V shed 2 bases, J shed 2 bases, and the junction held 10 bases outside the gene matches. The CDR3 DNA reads TGTGCCAGCAGCTTAAGGACAGGTCCTCGCCCCACAGATACGCAGTATTTT. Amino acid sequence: CASSLRTGPRPTDTQYF.

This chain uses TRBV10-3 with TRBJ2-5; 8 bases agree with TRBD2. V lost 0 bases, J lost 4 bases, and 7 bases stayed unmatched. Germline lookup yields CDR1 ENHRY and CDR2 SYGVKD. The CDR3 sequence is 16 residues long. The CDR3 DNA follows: TGTGCCATCAGTGAGTCGAGGGGCGGGAGGTCAGAGACCCAGTACTTC. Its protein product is CAISESRGGRSETQYF.